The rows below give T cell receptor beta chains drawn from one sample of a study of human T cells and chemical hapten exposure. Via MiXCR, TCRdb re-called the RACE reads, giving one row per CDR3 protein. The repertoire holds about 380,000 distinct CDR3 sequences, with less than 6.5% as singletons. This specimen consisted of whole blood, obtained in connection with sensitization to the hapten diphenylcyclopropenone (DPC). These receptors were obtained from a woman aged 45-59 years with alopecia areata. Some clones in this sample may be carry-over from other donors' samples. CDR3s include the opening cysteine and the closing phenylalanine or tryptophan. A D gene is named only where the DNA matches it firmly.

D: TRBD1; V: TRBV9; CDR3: CASSVETGGVGYTF
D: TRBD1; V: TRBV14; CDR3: CASSGGRGLSGANVLTF
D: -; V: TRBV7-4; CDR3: CASSTRDTRTDTQYF
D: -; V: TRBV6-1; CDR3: CASSDPLSRGPNTEAFF
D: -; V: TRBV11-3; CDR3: CASSPNYQETQYF
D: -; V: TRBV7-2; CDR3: CASSLVQEYNEQFF
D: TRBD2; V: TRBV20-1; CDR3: CSAHGEIAGARLGDEQFF
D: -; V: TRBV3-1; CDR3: CASSQVGQNYGYTF
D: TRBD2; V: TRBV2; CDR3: CASRGLAGNPAEQFF
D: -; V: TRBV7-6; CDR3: CASSLVAGALTDTQYF
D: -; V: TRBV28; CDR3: CASSSGEELNTEAFF
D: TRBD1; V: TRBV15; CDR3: CATSLPGQGVVSEKLFF
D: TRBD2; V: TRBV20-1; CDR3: CSATGVAGRADTQYF
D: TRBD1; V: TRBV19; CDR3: CASSNQGATTRYYGYTF
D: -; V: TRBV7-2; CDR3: CASSSTRDTQYF
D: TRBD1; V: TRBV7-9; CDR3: CASRTGTGVNSPLHF
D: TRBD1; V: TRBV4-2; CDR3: CASSQGRTGTSTDTQYF
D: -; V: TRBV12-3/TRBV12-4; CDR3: CASRGMTGPGEQFF
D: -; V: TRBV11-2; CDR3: CASSLRGFEETQYF
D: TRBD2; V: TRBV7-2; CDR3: CASSLTSVSTDTQYF